This T cell receptor (beta chain) emerged from a study of T cells in Graves' hyperthyroidism and ophthalmopathy. The germline CDR1 and CDR2 sequences are SNHLY and FYNNEI. V dropped 5 bases and J dropped 2; count of bases not matched to a gene: 8. The CDR3 is 15 amino acids. Amplification yielded TCR beta CDR3 regions, with RNA transcripts as the source. When the TCR CDR3 underwent first-round RT-PCR, the HTBI primer set was used. Via MiXCR, TCRdb re-called the multiplex PCR reads, giving one row per CDR3 protein. The sample lists just under 750,000 distinct CDR3 sequences, around 40% seen once, with less than 35% in the top ten.

Sequencing was performed on blood. The clonotype originates from a woman aged 40-49 years with Graves' hyperthyroidism. The chain combines TRBV2 with TRBJ2-5; 7 bases fit TRBD1. In DNA, the CDR3 is TGTGCCAGCAGTCTACCGGGACAGATTCAAGAGACCCAGTACTTC. Amino acid sequence: CASSLPGQIQETQYF.